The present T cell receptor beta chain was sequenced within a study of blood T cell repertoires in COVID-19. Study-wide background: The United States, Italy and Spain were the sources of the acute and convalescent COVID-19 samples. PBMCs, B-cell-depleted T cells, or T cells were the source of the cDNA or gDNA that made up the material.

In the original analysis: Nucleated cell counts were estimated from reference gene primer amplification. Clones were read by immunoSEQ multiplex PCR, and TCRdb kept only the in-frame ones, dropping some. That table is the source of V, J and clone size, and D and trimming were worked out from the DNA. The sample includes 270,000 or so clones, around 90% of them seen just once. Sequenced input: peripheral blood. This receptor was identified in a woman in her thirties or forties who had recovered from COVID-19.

CDR3 residues: CASSQDSGRQGADTQYF. The CDR3 DNA follows: TGTGCCAGCAGCCAAGATTCCGGGAGACAGGGCGCAGATACGCAGTATTTT. The chain has TRBV4-2 and TRBJ2-3; a weak D match, TRBD1 (7 bases). The CDR3 covers 17 residues. In germline, CDR1 is LGHNA, CDR2 YNFKEQ. Trimming removed 0 bases from V and 4 bases from J, with 17 bases in between.